Following are 14 T cell receptor beta chains from one sample sequenced in a study of CD8 T cells in ankylosing spondylitis. TCRdb re-analysed the 5' RACE reads in MiXCR, keeping a single row per CDR3 protein. The table includes a few hundred thousand distinct CDR3 sequences, 20% detected once. What was sequenced was blood, either unsorted or a sorted T cell fraction (not recorded which). All receptors derive from a female donor with ankylosing spondylitis or in good health (not recorded which).

This clonotype showed up just a few times. V is TRBV27 and J is TRBJ1-1; D may be TRBD1 (5 bases). V was cut by 3 bases and J by 4 bases, with 21 bases left in between. The germline V gene encodes CDR1 MNHEY and CDR2 SMNVEV (reference sequence). The CDR3 spans 17 residues. The CDR3 loop reads CASSLGIGTIQGTEAFF. Written as DNA, the CDR3 is TGTGCCAGCAGTTTGGGGATAGGGACCATCCAGGGCACTGAAGCTTTCTTT.

This clonotype was recorded at least ten times. The V gene is TRBV29-1, the J gene TRBJ1-1; no firm D call. The V end was cut by 3 bases, the J end by 4 bases, with 12 bases between. The germline gives CDR1 SQVTM, CDR2 ANQGSEA. The CDR3 consists of 13 residues. The DNA of the CDR3 is TGCAGCGTTGAGGAGGCTGCGGGCACTGAAGCTTTCTTT. Protein sequence: CSVEEAAGTEAFF.

This clonotype was counted only a few times. The chain joins TRBV12-3 or TRBV12-4 to TRBJ2-5; D uncertain. Deletions cut 2 bases from V and 5 bases from J, with 9 bases between. The CDR3 spans 13 residues. The CDR3 region is CASSLSSMETQYF. Here the CDR3 DNA reads TGTGCCAGCAGTTTAAGCTCTATGGAGACCCAGTACTTC.

This chain links TRBV11-2 with TRBJ2-1, with 7 bases lining up with TRBD2. CDR3 size: 15 residues. The germline V gene encodes CDR1 SGHAT and CDR2 FQNNGV. Trimming removed 5 bases from V and 2 bases from J; junction bases left unmatched: 6. The CDR3 DNA follows: TGTGCCAGCAGCATTCTAGCGGTCACCTACAATGAGCAGTTCTTC. As protein: CASSILAVTYNEQFF.

The chain has TRBV12-1 and TRBJ2-4; the table's D gene call, TRBD1, was not cross checked with the DNA. TRBV12-1 is an annotated pseudogene. The CDR3 spans 18 residues. The CDR3 is CASNPPSTGVEAKNIQYF. The CDR3 DNA follows: TGTGCCAGCAACCCACCCTCGACAGGGGTTGAAGCCAAAAACATTCAGTACTTC.

The chain has TRBV20-1 and TRBJ1-1, with D unresolved. The CDR3 spans 14 residues. Trimming took off 1 base at V and 1 base at J, with 10 bases between the two ends. The V gene's germline CDR1 is DFQATT and CDR2 SNEGSKA (reference sequence). The CDR3 loop is CSARVGRGNTEAFF. The CDR3 DNA reads TGCAGTGCTAGAGTGGGGAGAGGGAACACTGAAGCTTTCTTT.

In this sample, this clonotype turned up many times. The CDR3 DNA reads as TGTGCCAGCAGTTTTAAAGGCACAGATACGCAGTATTTT. This codes for CASSFKGTDTQYF. V usage is TRBV12-3 or TRBV12-4 and J usage is TRBJ2-3; no firm D call. This CDR3 has 13 amino acids. V was pared by 3 bases and J by 1 base, with 5 bases between.

The J gene is TRBJ2-7, the V gene TRBV6-5, with a possible D match to TRBD1 (6 bases). This CDR3 has 13 residues. From germline, CDR1 is MNHEY and CDR2 SVGAGI. Trimming cost V 4 bases and J 3 bases, with 10 bases left between them. For the CDR3, the DNA is TGTGCCAGCAGTTCCGGGACACTCTACGAGCAGTACTTC. Amino acids: CASSSGTLYEQYF.

This chain connects TRBV20-1 to TRBJ2-3, with 11 nucleotides matching TRBD2. The V and J ends lost 1 base and 3 bases, in that order; junction bases with no gene match: 6. The CDR3 covers 16 residues. Germline CDR1 DFQATT, CDR2 SNEGSKA (reference sequence). The CDR3: CSARGDASGRTDTQYF. The CDR3 nucleotides are TGCAGTGCTAGAGGGGACGCTAGCGGGAGGACAGATACGCAGTATTTT.

This chain uses TRBV12-3 or TRBV12-4 with TRBJ2-7; D gene uncertain. Trimming pared 10 bases from V and 3 bases from J, leaving 13 bases between. This CDR3 has 12 amino acids. The CDR3 region has the DNA TGTGCCACCTCGGAAGGGAACTACGAGCAGTACTTC. This sequence encodes CATSEGNYEQYF.

The chain has TRBV4-3 and TRBJ2-6; maybe TRBD1 (6 bases). The CDR3 totals 16 residues. The ends were cut back, 4 bases at V and 2 bases at J, with 12 bases in the middle. Germline values: CDR1 LGHNA, CDR2 YSLEER. The CDR3: CASSLQGPTGANVLTF. The CDR3 DNA sequence: TGCGCCAGCAGCCTACAGGGCCCAACTGGGGCCAACGTCCTGACTTTC.

This clonotype occurred many times. V and J are TRBV29-1 and TRBJ1-2, with a possible D match to TRBD1 (5 bases). Trimming removed 3 bases from V and 8 bases from J, with 16 bases in between. This CDR3 is built from 13 residues. From germline, CDR1 is SQVTM and CDR2 ANQGSEA. CDR3 residues: CSVDVSGVEGYTF. The CDR3 nucleotides read TGCAGCGTTGATGTTTCGGGGGTAGAAGGCTACACCTTC.

The chain employs TRBV15 and TRBJ1-1, with 9 bases identical to TRBD1. CDR1 and CDR2 from the germline V gene are LNHNV and YYDKDF (reference sequence). V lost 1 base, J lost 1 base, and 1 base stayed unmatched. This CDR3 region has 15 residues. CDR3 in amino acids: CATSRAGQGNTEAFF. The DNA of the CDR3 is TGTGCCACCAGCAGAGCGGGACAGGGGAACACTGAAGCTTTCTTT.

V is TRBV20-1 and J is TRBJ2-7, with D possibly being TRBD2 (6 bases). The V gene's germline CDR1 is DFQATT and CDR2 SNEGSKA (reference sequence). The CDR3 is made up of 14 amino acids. Trimming removed 6 bases at V and 3 bases at J, with 18 bases between. CDR3 sequence: CSAPEGAGVYEQYF. As DNA, the CDR3 is TGCAGTGCCCCTGAGGGAGCGGGCGTCTACGAGCAGTACTTC.